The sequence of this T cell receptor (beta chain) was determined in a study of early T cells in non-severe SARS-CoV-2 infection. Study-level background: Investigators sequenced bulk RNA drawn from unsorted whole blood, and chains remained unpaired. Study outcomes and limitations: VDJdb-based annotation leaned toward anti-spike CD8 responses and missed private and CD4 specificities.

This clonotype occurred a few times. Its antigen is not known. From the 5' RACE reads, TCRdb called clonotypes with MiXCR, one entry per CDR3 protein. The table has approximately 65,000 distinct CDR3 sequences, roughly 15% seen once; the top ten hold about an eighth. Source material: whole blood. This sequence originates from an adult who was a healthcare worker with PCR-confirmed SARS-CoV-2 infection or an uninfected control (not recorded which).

The CDR3 DNA reads as TGTGCCAGCAGTTACCTTCCGGGACAGGGTTGGAACACCGGGGAGCTGTTTTTT. Protein: CASSYLPGQGWNTGELFF. The chain couples TRBV6-2 or TRBV6-3 to TRBJ2-2; 9 nucleotides line up with TRBD1. This CDR3 has 18 amino acids. Trimming took 2 bases from V and 1 from J; bases not matched to a gene: 8. Germline assignment: CDR1 MNHEY and CDR2 SVGEGT.